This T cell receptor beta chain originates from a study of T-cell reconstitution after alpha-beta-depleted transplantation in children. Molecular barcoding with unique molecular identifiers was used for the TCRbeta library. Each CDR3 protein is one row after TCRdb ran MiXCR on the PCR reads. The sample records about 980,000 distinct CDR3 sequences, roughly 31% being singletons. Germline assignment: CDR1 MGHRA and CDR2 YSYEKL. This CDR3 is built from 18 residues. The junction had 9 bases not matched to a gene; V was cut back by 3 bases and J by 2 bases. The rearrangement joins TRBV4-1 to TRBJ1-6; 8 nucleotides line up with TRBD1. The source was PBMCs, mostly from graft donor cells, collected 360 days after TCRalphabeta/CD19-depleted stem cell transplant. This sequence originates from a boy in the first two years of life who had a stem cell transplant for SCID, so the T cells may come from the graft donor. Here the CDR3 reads CASSQKPTGETYNSPLHF. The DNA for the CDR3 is TGCGCCAGCAGCCAGAAACCGACAGGGGAGACCTATAATTCACCCCTCCACTTT.